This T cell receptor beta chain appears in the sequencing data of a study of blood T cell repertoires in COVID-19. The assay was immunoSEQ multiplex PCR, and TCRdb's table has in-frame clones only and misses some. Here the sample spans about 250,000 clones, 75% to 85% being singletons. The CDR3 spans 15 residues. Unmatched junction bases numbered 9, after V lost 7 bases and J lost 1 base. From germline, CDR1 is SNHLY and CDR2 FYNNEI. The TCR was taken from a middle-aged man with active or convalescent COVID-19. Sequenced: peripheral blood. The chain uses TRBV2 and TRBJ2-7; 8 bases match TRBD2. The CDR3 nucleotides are TGTGCCAGCAACCAACTAGCGGCCATTTCCTACGAGCAGTACTTC. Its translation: CASNQLAAISYEQYF. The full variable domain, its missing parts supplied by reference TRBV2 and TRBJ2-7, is EPEVTQTPSHQVTQMGQEVILRCVPISNHLYFYWYRQILGQKVEFLVSFYNNEISEKSEIFDDQFSVERPDGSNFTLKIRSTKLEDSAMYFCASNQLAAISYEQYFGPGTRLTVT.